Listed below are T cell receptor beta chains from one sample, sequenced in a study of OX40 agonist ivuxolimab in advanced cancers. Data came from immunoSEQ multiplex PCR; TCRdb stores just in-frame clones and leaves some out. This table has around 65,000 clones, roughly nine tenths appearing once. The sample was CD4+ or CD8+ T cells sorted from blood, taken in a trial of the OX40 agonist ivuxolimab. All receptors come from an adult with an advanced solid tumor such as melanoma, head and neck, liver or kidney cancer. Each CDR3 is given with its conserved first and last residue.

CDR3aa: CASSSRGQGISGNTIYF; v_gene: TRBV5-6
CDR3aa: CASSEGLAGWNTGELFF; v_gene: TRBV5-5
CDR3aa: CASSQESGYGYSNQPQHF; v_gene: TRBV4-1
CDR3aa: CASSLPSTSGDREQYF; v_gene: TRBV7-9
CDR3aa: CASSQDQYTGGEKLFF; v_gene: TRBV13
CDR3aa: CASSLGGSNQPQHF; v_gene: TRBV5-1
CDR3aa: CASSAGQVLPSEAFF; v_gene: TRBV2
CDR3aa: CASNPGGGPYSNQPQHF; v_gene: TRBV4-1
CDR3aa: CASSQERVNTEAFF; v_gene: TRBV19
CDR3aa: CASKGPDGRVGSPLHF; v_gene: TRBV28
CDR3aa: CASSWTLLDRDYEQYF; v_gene: TRBV6-6
CDR3aa: CASSGPGRTDTQYF; v_gene: TRBV27
CDR3aa: CASSFRDTNTEAFF; v_gene: TRBV5-1
CDR3aa: CASRAGPINQPQHF; v_gene: TRBV2
CDR3aa: CASSFGSGEQFF; v_gene: TRBV5-4
CDR3aa: CASRPGDPETQYF; v_gene: TRBV7-9
CDR3aa: CASSEFGEAYEQYF; v_gene: TRBV10-2
CDR3aa: CASSLLEGEAFF; v_gene: TRBV7-9
CDR3aa: CASSKGGLAGRSTDTQYF; v_gene: TRBV13
CDR3aa: CASSYSLSSAYGYTF; v_gene: TRBV6-5
CDR3aa: CASSPTGDPYEQYF; v_gene: TRBV11-2
CDR3aa: CASSIRATAEAFF; v_gene: TRBV19
CDR3aa: CASSEGPGDYGYTF; v_gene: TRBV6-1
CDR3aa: CASSLEEAGFGDGYTF; v_gene: TRBV5-1